The T cell receptor beta chain under discussion was sequenced for a study of T cells in Graves' hyperthyroidism and ophthalmopathy. Diagnoses used clinical symptoms, serum thyroxine and TRAb, thyroid ultrasound and orbital computed tomography. Fresh peripheral blood, 8 to 10 ml, was the source of the PBMCs. The source material, RNA transcripts, was used to amplify TCR beta CDR3 regions. In the first-round RT-PCR of the TCR CDR3, the HTBI primer set was used. In TCRdb, the multiplex PCR reads were re-called with MiXCR into one record per CDR3 protein. Among over 300,000 distinct CDR3 sequences listed, roughly 13% were seen once. Germline V gives CDR1 MDHEN, CDR2 SYDVKM. The ends were cut back, 5 bases at V and 3 bases at J, with 20 bases in the middle. The CDR3 covers 18 residues.

This clonotype was sampled from a woman aged 60-75 years with Graves' hyperthyroidism. Specimen: blood. V gene TRBV28 combines with J gene TRBJ1-6; D not resolved. In nucleotides, the CDR3 is TGTGCCAGCAGTACCCGGACCTATTCGGGGAGCTATAATTCACCCCTCCACTTT. The encoded protein is CASSTRTYSGSYNSPLHF.